This T cell receptor (beta chain) was recovered during a study of OX40 agonist ivuxolimab in advanced cancers. The overall study: Mean age approximately 61 years, range about 23 to 80; roughly 80% male. Three patients had partial responses: one hepatocellular carcinoma, two cutaneous melanoma.

The table came from immunoSEQ multiplex PCR; TCRdb's copy has only in-frame clones and leaves some out. Among 20,000 to 25,000 clones listed, 84% were seen once. The CDR3 is 16 residues long. The germline V gene has CDR1 GTSNPN and CDR2 SVGIG (reference sequence). Trimming removed 0 bases from V and 0 bases from J; junction bases left unmatched: 5. This material consisted of CD4+ or CD8+ T cells sorted from blood, taken in a trial of the OX40 agonist ivuxolimab. The receptor's source is an adult with an advanced solid tumor such as melanoma, head and neck, liver or kidney cancer. The chain employs TRBV30 and TRBJ2-1; 7 positions match TRBD2. CDR3 coding DNA: TGTGCCTGGAGTGTACGGGGGGTTAGCTCCTACAATGAGCAGTTCTTC. Its translation: CAWSVRGVSSYNEQFF.